These 19 T cell receptor beta chains were all obtained from the same sample, sequenced in a study of OX40 agonist ivuxolimab in advanced cancers. Clones were sequenced by immunoSEQ multiplex PCR, and TCRdb holds only the in-frame ones, with some missing. This table has 70,000 to 95,000 clones, roughly nine tenths appearing once. Sequenced here: CD4+ or CD8+ T cells sorted from blood, sampled in a trial of the OX40 agonist ivuxolimab. The receptors derive from an adult with an advanced solid tumor such as melanoma, head and neck, liver or kidney cancer.

The chain has TRBV5-8 and TRBJ1-3; D perhaps matches TRBD1 (5 bases). The V gene's germline CDR1 is SGHTS and CDR2 YDEGEE. The V gene lost 5 bases and the J gene lost 0 bases, with 18 bases spanning the gap. This CDR3 region has 17 residues. The CDR3 is CASRSFLRAPSGNTIYF. CDR3 nucleotides: TGTGCCAGCAGGTCATTCCTCAGGGCTCCCTCTGGAAACACCATATATTTT.

The rearrangement uses TRBV7-9 and TRBJ1-3, with D possibly matching TRBD1 (5 bases). Germline CDR1 is SEHNR and CDR2 is FQNEAQ (reference sequence). The CDR3 spans 14 residues. The V end lost 8 bases, the J end lost 0 bases, and 11 bases lay between the germline ends. CDR3 nucleotides: TGTGCCAGCCGTGACAGCCACTCTGGAAACACCATATATTTT. This translates into CASRDSHSGNTIYF. The entire variable domain, with the rest obtained from reference TRBV7-9 and TRBJ1-3, is as follows: DTGVSQNPRHKITKRGQNVTFRCDPISEHNRLYWYRQTLGQGPEFLTYFQNEAQLEKSRLLSDRFSAERPKGSFSTLEIQRTEQGDSAMYLCASRDSHSGNTIYFGEGSWLTVV.

This clone was recorded only once. The V call is TRBV30, the J call TRBJ1-5, with TRBD1 identical over 11 bases. J was trimmed by 6 bases and V by 6 bases; bases with no gene match: 10. This CDR3 is built from 15 residues. CDR1 and CDR2 (germline): GTSNPN, SVGIG (reference sequence). The CDR3 bases are TGTGCCTGCACACCGGACAGGGGGCGATTTCAGCCCCAGCATTTT. Amino acids: CACTPDRGRFQPQHF.

The chain combines TRBV27 with TRBJ2-5, with D perhaps being TRBD1 or TRBD2 (6 bases each). Germline CDR1 reads MNHEY; CDR2 reads SMNVEV (reference sequence). V lost 5 bases and J lost 4, with 20 bases in between. There are 16 residues in the CDR3. CDR3 sequence: CASSGRGGRGRETQYF. The CDR3 nucleotides are TGTGCCAGCAGTGGCAGAGGGGGGCGCGGCCGAGAGACCCAGTACTTC.

In the case of this clone: This specimen includes other DNA sequences encoding the same CDR3. The chain links TRBV6-5 to TRBJ1-6; D possibly corresponds to TRBD1 (5 bases). Trimming pared 6 bases from V and 5 bases from J, leaving 11 bases between. Germline CDR1 and CDR2: MNHEY and SVGAGI. CDR3 size: 14 residues. CDR3 sequence reads: CASRLGTDNSPLHF. The CDR3 bases are TGTGCCAGCAGACTCGGGACGGATAATTCACCCCTCCACTTT.

The chain employs TRBV2 and TRBJ2-5; 9 bases line up with TRBD1. The CDR3 extends over 18 amino acids. CDR1 is SNHLY, CDR2 FYNNEI, per germline. Germline trimming cut 6 bases from V and 5 bases from J; bases unmatched to any gene: 19. The CDR3, as DNA: TGTGCCAGCAGGCCCATAGGACGAGGGACAGGGTTGCGGGAGACCCAGTACTTC. The encoded protein is CASRPIGRGTGLRETQYF.

The chain has TRBV30 and TRBJ2-5; 8 nucleotides agree with TRBD2. With V trimmed by 8 bases and J by 7 bases, 3 bases remained unmatched. The CDR3 has 10 amino acids. The germline gives CDR1 GTSNPN, CDR2 SVGIG (reference sequence). DNA of the CDR3: TGTGCCGCCGGGGGGGGGACCCAGTACTTC. This sequence encodes CAAGGGTQYF.

This clone was observed a single time. The V gene is TRBV7-2, the J gene TRBJ2-7; 7 bases are shared with TRBD2. J gave up 4 bases and V 0 bases, and 6 bases lay outside the gene matches. This CDR3 region has 15 residues. Germline assignment: CDR1 SGHTA and CDR2 FQGNSA. CDR3 residues: CASSLAIGGGYEQYF. The CDR3 coding sequence is TGTGCCAGCAGCTTAGCGATCGGGGGAGGGTACGAGCAGTACTTC.

The chain carries TRBV7-8 and TRBJ2-7, with D hard to call. Germline V gives CDR1 SGHVS, CDR2 FQNEAQ. V was cut by 3 bases and J by 6 bases, with 12 bases left in between. The length of the CDR3 is 13 residues. This CDR3 is CASSFPPLLEQYF. CDR3 in DNA: TGTGCCAGCAGCTTTCCCCCCCTCCTCGAGCAGTACTTC.

This clone was detected only once. This chain links TRBV7-2 with TRBJ2-1, with 12 bases that match TRBD2. V lost 5 bases and J lost 8; bases outside the gene matches: 7. Germline V CDR1 and CDR2: SGHTA, FQGNSA. The CDR3 spans 15 residues. The CDR3 protein is CASSRLAGGLYEQFF. The CDR3 DNA is TGTGCCAGCAGCCGCCTAGCGGGGGGGCTCTATGAGCAGTTCTTC.

A single count supports this clone. The genes are TRBV6-6 and TRBJ1-2; no clear D gene. This CDR3 is 11 amino acids long. The ends were cut back, 5 bases at V and 3 bases at J, with 4 bases in the middle. The V gene's germline CDR1 is MNHNY and CDR2 SVGAGI (reference sequence). The CDR3 nucleotides read TGTGCCAGCAGTACGGACTATGGCTACACCTTC. Protein product: CASSTDYGYTF.

The CDR3 spells CASSLHPSGGAVYEQYF. The CDR3 DNA reads TGTGCCAGCAGTTTGCACCCCTCTGGTGGGGCAGTCTACGAGCAGTACTTC. The chain joins TRBV28 to TRBJ2-7, with a tentative D call TRBD1 (5 bases). In germline, CDR1 is MDHEN, CDR2 SYDVKM. This CDR3 spans 17 amino acids. The germline V and J ends were trimmed by 3 bases and 3 bases, with 21 bases remaining between them.

This clone was picked up one time. The rearrangement links TRBV2 to TRBJ2-3; D gene uncertain. V lost 8 bases, J lost 4 bases, and 7 bases lay in between. CDR1 and CDR2 from the germline V gene are SNHLY and FYNNEI. CDR3 length equals 11 residues. DNA of the CDR3: TGTGCCAGCGGGGTCGCAGATACGCAGTATTTT. Translation gives CASGVADTQYF.

The gene calls are TRBV6-1 and TRBJ2-5, with D possibly TRBD2 on 5 matching bases. V shed 4 bases and J shed 4 bases, with 16 bases lying between them. From germline, CDR1 is MNHNS and CDR2 SASEGT. The CDR3 spans 15 residues. The DNA of the CDR3 is TGTGCCAGCAGTGGAGATGCCCCTGCGGGAGAGACCCAGTACTTC. It yields the protein CASSGDAPAGETQYF.

The rearrangement links TRBV18 to TRBJ2-1; the match to TRBD2 covers 10 bases. The CDR3 loop spans 22 amino acids. The germline V gene encodes CDR1 KGHSH and CDR2 LQKENI. With V trimmed by 2 bases and J by 5 bases, 24 bases remained unmatched. CDR3 DNA: TGTGCCAGCTCACCATCTCTAGGTAGCGGGAGGAGAAAATCCCAAAAGGACAATGAGCAGTTCTTC. It is translated as CASSPSLGSGRRKSQKDNEQFF.

This chain links TRBV6-6 with TRBJ2-7; D is ambiguous. In germline, CDR1 is MNHNY, CDR2 SVGAGI (reference sequence). CDR3 length equals 13 residues. V dropped 6 bases and J dropped 2 bases, with 11 bases sitting between them. The CDR3 DNA is TGTGCCAGCAGACAACCCCCGACCTACGAGCAGTACTTC. As protein: CASRQPPTYEQYF.

The V and J genes are TRBV18 and TRBJ2-3, with 7 bases fitting TRBD1. The CDR3 contains 18 residues. The germline CDR1 and CDR2 sequences are KGHSH and LQKENI. Trimming removed 1 base from V and 1 base from J; junction bases left unmatched: 11. The DNA of the CDR3 is TGTGCCAGCTCACCACGGGTCCTAGGGACAGCCCGCACAGATACGCAGTATTTT. The encoded protein is CASSPRVLGTARTDTQYF.

The genes are TRBV7-9 and TRBJ2-3, with D tentatively TRBD2 (6 bases). Germline loops: CDR1 SEHNR, CDR2 FQNEAQ (reference sequence). The CDR3 is made up of 17 amino acids. V lost 1 base and J lost 2, with 16 bases in between. The CDR3 DNA reads TGTGCCAGCAGCTTAGAGGGCGGGGTCTCCTTCACAGATACGCAGTATTTT. Translation: CASSLEGGVSFTDTQYF.

CDR3 in DNA: TGTGCCATCAGTGAGTCCAACACAGACTATGGCTACACCTTC. Amino acids: CAISESNTDYGYTF. V and J are TRBV10-3 and TRBJ1-2; D remains ambiguous. V dropped 0 bases and J dropped 3 bases, with 8 bases sitting between them. From germline, CDR1 is ENHRY and CDR2 SYGVKD. The CDR3 is made up of 14 amino acids.